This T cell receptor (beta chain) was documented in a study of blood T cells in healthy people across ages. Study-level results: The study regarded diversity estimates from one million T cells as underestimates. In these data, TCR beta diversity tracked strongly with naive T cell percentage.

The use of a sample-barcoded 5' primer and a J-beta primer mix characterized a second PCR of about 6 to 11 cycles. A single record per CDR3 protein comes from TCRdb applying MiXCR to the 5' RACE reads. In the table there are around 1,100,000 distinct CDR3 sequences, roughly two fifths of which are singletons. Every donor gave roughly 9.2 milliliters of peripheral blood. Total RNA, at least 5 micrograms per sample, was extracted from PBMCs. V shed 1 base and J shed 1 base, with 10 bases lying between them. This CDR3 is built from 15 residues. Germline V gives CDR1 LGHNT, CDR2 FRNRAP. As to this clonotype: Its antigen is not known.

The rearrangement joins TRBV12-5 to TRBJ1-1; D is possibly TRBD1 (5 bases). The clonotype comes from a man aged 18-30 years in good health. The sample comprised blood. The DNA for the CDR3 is TGTGCTAGTGGTTTGGCTGGGGGAGAGAACACTGAAGCTTTCTTT. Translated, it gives CASGLAGGENTEAFF.